What follows are 5 T cell receptor beta chains derived from one specimen sequenced in a study of Ad26.COV2.S vaccination and SARS-CoV-2 variants. Treatment specified: roughly 20 received Ad26.COV2.S at low or high dose, single or two shots; 5 received placebo; per-sample allocation not given. After the first vaccine or placebo injection, samples were drawn on day 63. Assay: immunoSEQ multiplex PCR; the TCRdb copy retains only in-frame clones and omits some. The data contain fewer than 400,000 clones, about nine tenths of them singletons. Sequences were derived from peripheral blood, sampled in a trial of Ad26.COV2.S vaccine versus placebo. The source of these receptors is a person between 18 and 59 years old who received the Ad26.COV2.S COVID-19 vaccine or a placebo.

The CDR3 coding sequence is TGCGCCAGCAAAACCGGGCCCGGTGAGACTTTCTTT. This sequence encodes CASKTGPGETFF. The V call is TRBV10-2, the J call TRBJ1-1; D call uncertain. CDR1 is WSHSY and CDR2 is SAAADI in the germline V gene. The CDR3 extends over 12 amino acids. V lost 7 bases, J lost 12 bases, and 18 bases lay in between.

The chain carries TRBV30 and TRBJ2-1; TRBD1 matches 7 bases. Germline V gene lookup returns CDR1 GTSNPN and CDR2 SVGIG (reference sequence). The length of the CDR3 is 15 residues. Losses at the gene ends were 2 bases for V and 1 base for J; bases not matched to a gene: 5. The chain's CDR3 is CAWSLEDRSYNEQFF. The CDR3 nucleotides are TGTGCCTGGAGTTTGGAGGACAGGTCCTACAATGAGCAGTTCTTC.

This chain links TRBV6-5 with TRBJ2-2; 10 bases agree with TRBD2. Per the germline V gene, CDR1 is MNHEY and CDR2 is SVGAGI. The junction had 3 bases not matched to a gene; V was cut back by 1 base and J by 4 bases. The CDR3 has 16 residues. The CDR3 is CASSYLAGGATGELFF. In DNA, the CDR3 is TGTGCCAGCAGTTACTTAGCGGGAGGCGCCACCGGGGAGCTGTTTTTT.

This clone was seen only once. This chain joins TRBV4-2 and TRBJ2-1; 12 nucleotides match TRBD2. Germline CDR1 is LGHNA and CDR2 is YNFKEQ. The CDR3 runs 16 residues. Germline trimming cut 2 bases from V and 8 bases from J; bases unmatched to any gene: 7. Here the CDR3 DNA reads TGTGCCAGCAGCCAACCGGGACTAGCGGGTGGGGATGAGCAGTTCTTC. This translates into CASSQPGLAGGDEQFF.

The CDR3 DNA reads as TGTGCCTGGAGCCCTAGGGGGCTAGCGGCTTTCTCCTACGAGCAGTACTTC. Protein sequence: CAWSPRGLAAFSYEQYF. This chain joins TRBV30 and TRBJ2-7; D might be TRBD1 or TRBD2, each matching 7 bases. This CDR3 is 17 amino acids long. Between the trimmed V and J ends, which lost 3 bases and 0 bases, there was a span of 21 bases. Germline V CDR1 and CDR2: GTSNPN, SVGIG (reference sequence).